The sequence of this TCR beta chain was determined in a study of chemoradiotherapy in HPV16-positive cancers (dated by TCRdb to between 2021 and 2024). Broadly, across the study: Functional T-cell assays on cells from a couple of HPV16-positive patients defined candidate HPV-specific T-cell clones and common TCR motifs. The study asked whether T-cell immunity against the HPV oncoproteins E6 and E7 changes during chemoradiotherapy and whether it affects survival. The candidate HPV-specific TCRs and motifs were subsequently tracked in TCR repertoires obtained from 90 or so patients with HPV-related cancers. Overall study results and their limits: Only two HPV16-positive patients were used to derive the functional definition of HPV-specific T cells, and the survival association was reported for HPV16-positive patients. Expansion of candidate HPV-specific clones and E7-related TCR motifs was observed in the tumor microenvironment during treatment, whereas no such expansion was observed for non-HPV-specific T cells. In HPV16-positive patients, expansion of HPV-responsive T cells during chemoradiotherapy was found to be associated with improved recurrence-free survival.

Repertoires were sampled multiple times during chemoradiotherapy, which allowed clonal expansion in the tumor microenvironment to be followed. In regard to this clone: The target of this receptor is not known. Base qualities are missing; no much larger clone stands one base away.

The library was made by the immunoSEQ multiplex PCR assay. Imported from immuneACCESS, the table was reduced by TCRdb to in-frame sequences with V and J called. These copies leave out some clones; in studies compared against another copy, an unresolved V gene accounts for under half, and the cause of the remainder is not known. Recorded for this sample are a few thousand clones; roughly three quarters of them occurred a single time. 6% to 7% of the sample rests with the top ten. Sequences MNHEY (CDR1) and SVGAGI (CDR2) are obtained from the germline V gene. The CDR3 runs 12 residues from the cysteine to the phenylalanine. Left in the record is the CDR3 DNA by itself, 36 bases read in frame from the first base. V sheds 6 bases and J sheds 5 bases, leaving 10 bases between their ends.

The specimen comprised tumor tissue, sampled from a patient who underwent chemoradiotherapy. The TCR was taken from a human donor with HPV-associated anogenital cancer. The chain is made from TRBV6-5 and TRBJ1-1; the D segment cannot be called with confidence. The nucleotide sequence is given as TGTGCCAGCAGAACTCGGGCGACTGAAGCTTTCTTT. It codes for CASRTRATEAFF.